The 26 T cell receptor beta chains below come from one sample, sequenced in a study of shared clonotypes between healthy human individuals. Assay: immunoSEQ multiplex PCR; the TCRdb copy retains only in-frame clones and omits some. The top ten hold approximately 0.5% of the sample, which has about 1.1 million clones, 70% to 80% seen once. Sequencing used memory CD4+ T cells from PBMCs. Regarding subset: CD45RA-negative fraction. The receptors were sampled from a man younger than 30 in good health. Some clones in this sample may be carry-over from other donors' samples.

The chain is built from TRBV28 and TRBJ1-5; 8 nucleotides agree with TRBD1. The CDR3 sequence is 18 residues long. V lost 3 bases, J lost 4 bases, and 14 bases stayed unmatched. CDR1 MDHEN and CDR2 SYDVKM come from the germline V gene. CDR3 DNA: TGTGCCAGCAGTTTTAGCATCGGACAGGGTTCTCTAAATCAGCCCCAGCATTTT. It translates to CASSFSIGQGSLNQPQHF.

The rearrangement uses TRBV7-3 and TRBJ2-1; 11 positions agree with TRBD2. Germline values: CDR1 SGHTA, CDR2 FQGTGA. V lost 1 base, J lost 7 bases, and 18 bases stayed unmatched. This CDR3 has 20 amino acids. The CDR3 loop is CASSLIGHLAGGPAVNEQFF. DNA of the CDR3: TGTGCCAGCAGCTTAATTGGCCATTTAGCGGGAGGGCCCGCTGTAAATGAGCAGTTCTTC.

The chain couples TRBV19 to TRBJ2-3; TRBD1 agrees at 7 bases. V trimming: 6 bases; J trimming: 2 bases; junction bases outside the gene matches: 8. The CDR3 is 15 residues long. Germline V gives CDR1 LNHDA, CDR2 SQIVND (reference sequence). CDR3 loop: CASSSGTVTTDTQYF. The CDR3 coding sequence is TGTGCCAGTAGCTCAGGGACAGTAACCACAGATACGCAGTATTTT.

CDR3 sequence (DNA): TGTGCCAGCAGCTTAATTACGGGACACTACAATGAGCAGTTCTTC. This gives the protein CASSLITGHYNEQFF. The rearrangement links TRBV7-2 to TRBJ2-1, with D tentatively TRBD1 (6 bases). The V end lost 2 bases, the J end lost 3 bases, and 11 bases lay between the germline ends. The CDR3 is made up of 15 amino acids. The germline V gene encodes CDR1 SGHTA and CDR2 FQGNSA.

Points on this clone: Other DNA sequences in this specimen translate into the identical CDR3. This chain links TRBV5-1 with TRBJ2-3, with D unclear. The CDR3 loop spans 13 amino acids. Trimming cost V 0 bases and J 3 bases, with 5 bases left between them. Germline V CDR1 and CDR2: SGHRS, YFSETQ. This CDR3 is CASSLGGTDTQYF. CDR3 nucleotide sequence: TGCGCCAGCAGCTTGGGAGGTACAGATACGCAGTATTTT.

This rearrangement joins TRBV18 to TRBJ2-5; D is uncertain. There are 14 residues in the CDR3. The ends were cut back, 0 bases at V and 2 bases at J, with 7 bases in the middle. Per germline, CDR1 KGHSH and CDR2 LQKENI. Here the CDR3 reads CASSPPNGQETQYF. The CDR3 DNA follows: TGTGCCAGCTCACCACCGAACGGGCAAGAGACCCAGTACTTC.

The DNA of the CDR3 is TGTGCCAGCCGAAGGACAGGTAGCACTGAAGCTTTCTTT. Amino acid sequence: CASRRTGSTEAFF. V usage is TRBV6-6 and J usage is TRBJ1-1, with 7 bases fitting TRBD1. Germline V CDR1 and CDR2: MNHNY, SVGAGI (reference sequence). V was clipped by 8 bases and J by 4 bases; unmatched bases: 7. The CDR3 sequence is 13 residues long.

The chain is built from TRBV5-1 and TRBJ2-7; the D gene could be TRBD1 or TRBD2 (5 bases each). Germline CDR1 reads SGHRS; CDR2 reads YFSETQ. This CDR3 contains 15 residues. Trimming cost V 4 bases and J 2 bases, with 16 bases left between them. The CDR3 bases are TGCGCCAGCAGCCGTCCACGGGACGGAGCCTACGAGCAGTACTTC. Amino acid sequence: CASSRPRDGAYEQYF.

This clone came up a few times. CDR3 sequence reads: CASSQRIGQGVWEQFF. In DNA, the CDR3 is TGTGCCAGCAGCCAGAGGATCGGGCAGGGGGTATGGGAGCAGTTCTTC. The rearrangement uses TRBV7-9 and TRBJ2-1; 7 bases map to TRBD1. The CDR3 covers 16 residues. Looked up from germline, CDR1 is SEHNR and CDR2 is FQNEAQ (reference sequence). Trimming at V came to 5 bases and at J to 10 bases, leaving 17 bases not matched to a gene. The full variable domain, completed using reference TRBV7-9 and TRBJ2-1, is DTGVSQNPRHKITKRGQNVTFRCDPISEHNRLYWYRQTLGQGPEFLTYFQNEAQLEKSRLLSDRFSAERPKGSFSTLEIQRTEQGDSAMYLCASSQRIGQGVWEQFFGPGTRLTVL.

The table lists this clone with a count of one. This CDR3 is also generated by other DNA sequences in the sample. The V and J genes are TRBV18 and TRBJ1-2, with D unclear. The CDR3 is 14 amino acids. V lost 3 bases and J lost 0, with 8 bases in between. Germline lookup yields CDR1 KGHSH and CDR2 LQKENI. This chain's CDR3 is CASSPLGANYGYTF. DNA for the CDR3: TGTGCCAGCTCACCCCTGGGTGCTAACTATGGCTACACCTTC.

CDR3 sequence (DNA): TGTGCCAGCAGAGCAGGGGGCGCGAATTTATACGAGCAGTACTTC. It yields the protein CASRAGGANLYEQYF. This sequence joins TRBV28 and TRBJ2-7, with TRBD1 identical over 8 bases. CDR1 is MDHEN, CDR2 SYDVKM, per germline. After removal of 6 bases from V and 4 bases from J, the junction contained 11 bases not matched to a gene. There are 15 residues in the CDR3.

This chain joins TRBV6-5 and TRBJ1-3; D is undetermined. The CDR3 sequence is 13 residues long. Germline-derived CDR1 and CDR2 are MNHEY and SVGAGI. V was trimmed by 5 bases and J by 3 bases, leaving 8 bases between them. Here the CDR3 DNA reads TGTGCCAGCAGTCCAATTTTTGGAAACACCATATATTTT. Protein product: CASSPIFGNTIYF.

The J gene is TRBJ2-5, the V gene TRBV6-6; D gene uncertain. Trimming took off 2 bases at V and 3 bases at J, with 16 bases between the two ends. The CDR3 runs 16 residues. Germline CDR1 is MNHNY and CDR2 is SVGAGI (reference sequence). The CDR3 region has the DNA TGTGCCAGCAGTTACAATTCGGCAGGATCGGAAGAGACCCAGTACTTC. It specifies CASSYNSAGSEETQYF.

This clone has a handful of counts. The chain employs TRBV11-2 and TRBJ2-7; 10 bases are shared with TRBD2. Germline V lookup: CDR1 SGHAT, CDR2 FQNNGV. CDR3 size: 15 residues. After removal of 5 bases from V and 0 bases from J, the junction contained 4 bases not matched to a gene. The CDR3 sequence is CASSAGLASSYEQYF. The CDR3 DNA reads TGTGCCAGCAGCGCGGGACTAGCGAGCTCCTACGAGCAGTACTTC.

The chain combines TRBV28 with TRBJ2-5; D possibly corresponds to TRBD2 (6 bases). The CDR3 length is 15 residues. The V and J ends lost 4 bases and 5 bases respectively, with 17 bases between them. CDR1 and CDR2 from the germline V gene are MDHEN and SYDVKM. The DNA for the CDR3 is TGTGCCAGCAGTTCCCCGACTAGAACTGTCGAGACCCAGTACTTC. Amino acid sequence: CASSSPTRTVETQYF.

V usage is TRBV7-7 and J usage is TRBJ2-3, with TRBD2 identical over 13 bases. Germline trimming cut 1 base from V and 4 bases from J; bases unmatched to any gene: 2. The CDR3 runs to 16 residues. Germline loops: CDR1 SSHAT, CDR2 FNYEAQ (reference sequence). CDR3 nucleotide sequence: TGTGCCAGCAGCTTAGGACTAGCGGGAGGCCCAGATACGCAGTATTTT. Translating it yields CASSLGLAGGPDTQYF.

V and J are TRBV6-5 and TRBJ1-5; 8 bases map to TRBD1. CDR1 is MNHEY and CDR2 is SVGAGI in the germline V gene. The V and J ends lost 7 bases and 5 bases, in that order; junction bases with no gene match: 7. The CDR3 loop spans 14 amino acids. The CDR3 nucleotides are TGTGCCAGCACCTCGGGCAGGGGGCATCAGCCCCAGCATTTT. Protein product: CASTSGRGHQPQHF.

This chain links TRBV28 with TRBJ1-3; TRBD1 matches at 10 bases. The CDR3 length is 16 residues. V shed 2 bases and J 3 bases; nucleotides not matched to a gene: 4. The germline V gene has CDR1 MDHEN and CDR2 SYDVKM. CDR3 sequence (DNA): TGTGCCAGCAGTTTACCCGGGACAGGGGATGGAAACACCATATATTTT. Encoded protein: CASSLPGTGDGNTIYF.

The genes are TRBV5-1 and TRBJ2-7; 9 nucleotides agree with TRBD1. The germline CDR1 and CDR2 sequences are SGHRS and YFSETQ. V lost 4 bases and J lost 3; bases outside the gene matches: 8. The CDR3 extends over 15 amino acids. In DNA, the CDR3 is TGCGCCAGCAGCGGAATCGGGACAGGGATCTACGAGCAGTACTTC. Translated, it gives CASSGIGTGIYEQYF.

The CDR3 sequence: CASSGTPYTGGYTF. The CDR3 coding sequence is TGTGCCAGCAGTGGCACCCCGTACACAGGAGGCTACACCTTC. The V call is TRBV25-1, the J call TRBJ1-2, with D possibly being TRBD1 (5 bases). Germline V lookup: CDR1 MGHDK, CDR2 SYGVNS. Trimming shortened V by 4 bases and J by 8 bases, and 17 bases separated the two germline ends. The CDR3 consists of 14 residues.

V usage is TRBV19 and J usage is TRBJ2-7; weak D call: TRBD2 (6 bases). The CDR3 runs to 14 residues. From germline, CDR1 is LNHDA and CDR2 SQIVND (reference sequence). The germline V and J ends were trimmed by 5 bases and 5 bases, with 16 bases remaining between them. CDR3 loop: CASSPRDSEDEQYF. The CDR3 bases are TGTGCCAGTAGTCCTCGGGACTCAGAGGACGAGCAGTACTTC.

This chain links TRBV18 with TRBJ2-1; TRBD2 aligns across 7 bases. Per the germline V gene, CDR1 is KGHSH and CDR2 is LQKENI. Unmatched junction bases numbered 13, after V lost 5 bases and J lost 6 bases. The CDR3 has 16 amino acids. The CDR3 spells CASSTLLARGSNEQFF. The CDR3 DNA reads TGTGCCAGCTCAACCCTACTAGCGAGAGGGTCCAATGAGCAGTTCTTC.

The chain uses TRBV5-1 and TRBJ1-4, with 8 nucleotides matching TRBD1. The CDR3 sequence is 13 residues long. V shed 5 bases, J shed 5 bases, and the junction held 2 bases outside the gene matches. Looked up from germline, CDR1 is SGHRS and CDR2 is YFSETQ. The CDR3 DNA follows: TGCGCCAGCAGGACAGGGGAAAATGAAAAACTGTTTTTT. Its protein product is CASRTGENEKLFF.

This rearrangement joins TRBV18 to TRBJ1-3, with D possibly TRBD1 on 5 matching bases. Germline values: CDR1 KGHSH, CDR2 LQKENI. There are 16 residues in the CDR3. V was trimmed by 0 bases and J by 9 bases, leaving 18 bases between them. The CDR3 loop is CASSPPMGRGVGTIYF. In nucleotides, the CDR3 is TGTGCCAGCTCACCACCGATGGGGCGCGGTGTTGGCACCATATATTTT.

The rearrangement joins TRBV7-9 to TRBJ2-2; D is uncertain. V was shortened by 5 bases and J by 3 bases, with 10 bases between the two germline ends. This CDR3 contains 14 residues. Germline V lookup: CDR1 SEHNR, CDR2 FQNEAQ (reference sequence). Written as DNA, the CDR3 is TGTGCCAGCAGCCCGGACCTTTACACCGGGGAGCTGTTTTTT. Its translation: CASSPDLYTGELFF.

The chain joins TRBV7-3 to TRBJ2-6, with D uncertain. This CDR3 has 14 residues. CDR1 is SGHTA, CDR2 FQGTGA, per germline. The V end was cut by 5 bases, the J end by 4 bases, with 9 bases between. The CDR3 spells CASSPQVGANVLTF. In DNA, the CDR3 is TGTGCCAGCAGCCCCCAAGTGGGGGCCAACGTCCTGACTTTC.